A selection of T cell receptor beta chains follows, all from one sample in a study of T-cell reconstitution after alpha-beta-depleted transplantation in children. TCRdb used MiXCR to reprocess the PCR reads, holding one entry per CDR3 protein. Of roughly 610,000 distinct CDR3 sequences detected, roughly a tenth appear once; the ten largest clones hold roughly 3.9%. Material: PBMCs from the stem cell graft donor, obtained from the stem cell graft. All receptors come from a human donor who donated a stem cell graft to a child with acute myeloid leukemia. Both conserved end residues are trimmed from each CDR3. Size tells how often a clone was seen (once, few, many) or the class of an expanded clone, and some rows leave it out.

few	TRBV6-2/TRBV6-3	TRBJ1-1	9	ASSLQFEAF
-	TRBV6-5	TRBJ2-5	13	ASSYSRQGGETQY
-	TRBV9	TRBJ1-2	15	ASSPRTGGESGYGYT
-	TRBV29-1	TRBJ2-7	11	SAETGSSYEQY
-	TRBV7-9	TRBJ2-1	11	ASSPGRVDEQF
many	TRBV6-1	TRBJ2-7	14	ASSPTRGSGPPEQY
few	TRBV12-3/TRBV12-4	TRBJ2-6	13	ASSPDSARANVLT
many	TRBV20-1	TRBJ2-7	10	SASVANYEQY
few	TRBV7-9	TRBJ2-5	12	ASSLRLDQETQY
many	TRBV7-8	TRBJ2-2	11	ASSPLVTGELF
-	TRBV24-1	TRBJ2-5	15	ATSDPRAQRYQETQY
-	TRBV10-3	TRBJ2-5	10	AINGGGETQY
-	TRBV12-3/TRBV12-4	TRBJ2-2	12	ASRVQGDTGELF
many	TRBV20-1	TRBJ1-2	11	SARAGRNYGYT
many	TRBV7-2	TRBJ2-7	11	ASSNVGSGEQY
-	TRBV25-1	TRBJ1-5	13	ASSPIQGANQPQH
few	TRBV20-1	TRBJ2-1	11	SASLTGPNEQF
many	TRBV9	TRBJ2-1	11	ASSGLGLAEQF
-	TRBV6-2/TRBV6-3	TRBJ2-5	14	ASSYSERSLQETQY
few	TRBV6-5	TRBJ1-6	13	ASSYSTGGNSPLH
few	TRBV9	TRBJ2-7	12	ASSGPGLTYEQY
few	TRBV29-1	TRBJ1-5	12	SVMGQGLNQPQH
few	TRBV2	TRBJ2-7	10	ASGSPSYEQY
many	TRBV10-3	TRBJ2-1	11	AISDLTNNEQF
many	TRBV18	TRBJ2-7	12	ASSPLGFSYEQY
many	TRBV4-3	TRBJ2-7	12	ASSQDRGSYEQY
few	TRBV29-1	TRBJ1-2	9	SAGTAEGYT
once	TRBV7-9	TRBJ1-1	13	ASSPERGMNTEAF
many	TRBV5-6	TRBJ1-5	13	ASSRGRGGNQPQH
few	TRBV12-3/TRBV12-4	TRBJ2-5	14	ASSPSRGAGQETQY
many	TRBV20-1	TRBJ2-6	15	SARDMDLEPGANVLT
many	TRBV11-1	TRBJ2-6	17	ASSSKGTGDLSGANVLT
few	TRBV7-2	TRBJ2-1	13	ASSHRPGLNNEQF
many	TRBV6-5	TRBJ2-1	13	ASSYSTSGISFPF
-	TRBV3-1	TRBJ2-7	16	ATCPRLAGDISSYEQY
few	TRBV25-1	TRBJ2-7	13	ASSDPTSASYEQY
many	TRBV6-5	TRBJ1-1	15	ASSYPAWGLLNTEAF
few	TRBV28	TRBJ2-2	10	ASSLLLGELF
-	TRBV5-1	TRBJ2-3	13	ASSLGPPLTDTQY